The TCR beta chain described here comes from a study of beta chain features in type 1 diabetes (dated by TCRdb to the late 2010s). For the wider study: Mean age, gender distribution, total cell number and subset yield did not differ between patients and healthy donors. A total of roughly 99,000,000 sorted cells were examined across all samples, and the number of cells per subset was strongly correlated with RNA yield. In the study, recently diagnosed type 1 diabetes patients and matched healthy donors were compared on the TCRB repertoires of their sorted circulating CD4+ T cell subsets. Regulatory and stem cell-like memory subsets were isolated from only 8 patients and roughly 8 healthy donors, whereas naive and central memory subsets came from all 30 or so donors. On the study overall, not on this receptor specifically: Fewer insertions and more nucleotide deletions at VDJ recombination sites were observed in patients with type 1 diabetes, implying thymic rearrangement abnormalities. In all four CD4+ subsets, TCRB CDR3 length was moderately but significantly shorter in type 1 diabetes patients. PCR might favor shorter templates, but patient and control samples were amplified and corrected together, so any skew would affect both groups equally. The naive, central memory and regulatory TCRB repertoires appeared to resemble one another more closely among patients than among healthy donors. Because cDNA was sequenced instead of genomic DNA, highly expressing activated cells could be over-represented, though the groups showed no difference in activation or CD3 levels. Only small numbers of individuals were included in the HLA sub-analyses, which left unresolved whether HLA type had any influence on TCRB rearrangement.

A few counts support this clone. This receptor's antigen is unknown. Base-call qualities are not available, and no considerably larger clone is one nucleotide away. Each donor gave one peripheral blood draw, averaging approximately 110 mL, which was collected into heparinised tubes. A BD FACSAria II and a panel including CD45RO, CCR7, CD25, CD127, CD95 and CD27 were used to sort naive, central memory, regulatory and stem cell-like memory CD4+ T cells. A purity above 95% was achieved for all sorted populations. Right away, PBMCs were isolated by Lymphoprep density gradient centrifugation and were stained directly, with no culture step. So that batch effects would be minimized, each experiment stained and sorted samples in pairs, pairing one healthy donor with one patient. The High Capacity cDNA Reverse Transcription Kit was used to reverse transcribe all of the isolated RNA, meaning that expressed TCRB transcripts were what got sequenced. Deep immunoSEQ sequencing was performed on naive, central memory and regulatory T cell samples, with an average of roughly 3.6 million total reads per sample. After sorted cells were lysed in RLT buffer, RNA was extracted with DNase-treated RNeasy Micro or Mini kits, with the choice depending on cell number. To prevent cross-contamination, each cell subset was processed individually, whereas patient and healthy donor samples were processed jointly. Using the immunoSEQ multiplex PCR, TCRB sequences were amplified from cDNA into 87-bp fragments spanning the CDR3 region. Sequencing of the amplicons was performed on the Illumina HiSeq platform. The published analysis was carried out like this. PCR bias was corrected computationally using synthetic template baselines, and reads within Hamming distance 2 were collapsed, with unmergeable singletons discarded. By aligning reads against IMGT, V, D and J genes, CDR3 length, and insertions or deletions at six rearrangement sites were assigned. Within each subset, clonotype counts were normalized to the number of sorted cells before true diversity and Gini coefficients were calculated with the tcR R package. The overlap coefficient, calculated on TCRB nucleotide sequences, was used to measure repertoire sharing. TCRdb stores this immuneACCESS table with in-frame sequences only. Part of the clones is absent; in the studies checked, under half of the shortfall reflects unresolved V genes, and no reason is known for the rest. The D gene and trimming were derived from the DNA, and the V and J assignments and clone size from that table. The sample table holds 310,000 or so clones, of which roughly 8% were seen once. 0.44% of the sample lies in the top ten.

V is cut by 6 bases and J by 9 bases, and the space between the germline ends is 9 bases. CDR3 length: 11 amino acids, cysteine to phenylalanine. Only the CDR3 portion is preserved as DNA: 33 bases, with reading frame beginning at the first base. CDR1 and CDR2, per the germline V gene, are MNHEY and SVGAGI. Sample: central memory CD4+ T cells from blood. Here the chain combines TRBV6-5 and TRBJ2-1; no D segment can be confidently identified. This sequence originates from a woman aged 18-29 years in good health. The CDR3 region has the sequence CASRIDGEQFF. The nucleotide sequence reads TGTGCCAGCAGGATTGATGGTGAGCAGTTCTTC.